Sequencing of this TCR beta chain was carried out in a study of PD-L1 blockade in urothelial cancer. The overall study: Most of the roughly 29 patients were men whose urothelial cancer was bladder-origin. Researchers looked at the blood 3 weeks (second dose) and 6 weeks after treatment began.

Findings and limits, study-wide: More expansion of tumor-associated blood clones, seen at 3 weeks, marked durable-benefit patients.

About this clone: No antigen is known for it.

Generated by immunoSEQ multiplex PCR, the TCRdb table keeps only in-frame clones and is missing some. The data show approximately 32,000 clones, with approximately 80% seen just once and approximately 6.3% held by the top ten. The germline V gene encodes CDR1 MDHEN and CDR2 SYDVKM. CDR3 size: 17 residues. The V end was cut by 5 bases, the J end by 0 bases, with 18 bases between. As to time point: pretreatment peripheral blood. The rearrangement uses TRBV28 and TRBJ2-3, with D perhaps TRBD1 (8 bases). This specimen consisted of PBMCs, obtained around atezolizumab (anti-PD-L1) treatment. This TCR was recovered from a man aged 55-75 years with urothelial cancer. The CDR3 DNA sequence: TGTGCCAGCAGTACCCGGCACAGGGGGGGAAGCACAGATACGCAGTATTTT. Amino acid sequence: CASSTRHRGGSTDTQYF.